A selection of T cell receptor beta chains follows, all from one sample in a study of blood T cell repertoires in COVID-19. The table came from immunoSEQ multiplex PCR; TCRdb's copy has only in-frame clones and leaves some out. Counted here are 200,000 or so clones, 85% to 90% occurring once; the ten biggest clones make up 3.5% to 5%. The sequenced material came from peripheral blood. All receptors come from a man in his fifties or sixties with acute or convalescent COVID-19. CDR3s include the opening cysteine and the closing phenylalanine or tryptophan. A D gene is named only where the DNA matches it firmly. The listing skips clone size in some rows; elsewhere it reads once, few, many or a size class.

v_call: TRBV7-9; j_call: TRBJ1-2; d_call: -; clone_size: -; cdr3_aa: CASTPNRPYGYTF; cdr3_nt: TGTGCCAGCACCCCCAACAGGCCCTATGGCTACACCTTC
v_call: TRBV5-1; j_call: TRBJ2-2; d_call: -; clone_size: -; cdr3_aa: CASSTHFSGNGELFF; cdr3_nt: TGCGCCAGCAGCACTCATTTCTCGGGGAACGGGGAGCTGTTTTTT
v_call: TRBV10-2; j_call: TRBJ2-1; d_call: TRBD2; clone_size: -; cdr3_aa: CASIGTSGYNEQFF; cdr3_nt: TGCGCCAGCATAGGGACTAGCGGCTACAATGAGCAGTTCTTC
v_call: TRBV2; j_call: TRBJ1-5; d_call: -; clone_size: few; cdr3_aa: CASSELGLDNQPQHF; cdr3_nt: TGTGCCAGCAGTGAATTGGGGCTGGACAATCAGCCCCAGCATTTT
v_call: TRBV7-3; j_call: TRBJ2-2; d_call: TRBD2; clone_size: -; cdr3_aa: CASSSQRGGGELFF; cdr3_nt: TGTGCCAGCAGCTCGCAGCGGGGTGGCGGGGAGCTGTTTTTT
v_call: TRBV5-4; j_call: TRBJ2-7; d_call: TRBD1; clone_size: -; cdr3_aa: CASSGGQGATLYEQYF; cdr3_nt: TGTGCCAGCAGCGGGGGACAGGGGGCGACGTTATACGAGCAGTACTTC
v_call: TRBV19; j_call: TRBJ1-5; d_call: -; clone_size: -; cdr3_aa: CASSIVSGPYVRSNQPQHF; cdr3_nt: TGTGCCAGTAGTATAGTGTCAGGGCCTTACGTACGAAGCAATCAGCCCCAGCATTTT
v_call: TRBV2; j_call: TRBJ1-4; d_call: TRBD1; clone_size: -; cdr3_aa: CASSRSGQRNEKLFF; cdr3_nt: TGTGCCAGCTCGAGATCGGGACAGAGGAATGAAAAACTGTTTTTT
v_call: TRBV6-5; j_call: TRBJ1-2; d_call: -; clone_size: -; cdr3_aa: CASSSGGRADYGYTF; cdr3_nt: TGTGCCAGCAGCTCCGGGGGGCGCGCGGACTATGGCTACACCTTC
v_call: TRBV6-6; j_call: TRBJ1-5; d_call: TRBD1; clone_size: once; cdr3_aa: CASSFRDRGVNQPQHF; cdr3_nt: TGTGCCAGCAGCTTCCGGGACAGGGGGGTAAATCAGCCCCAGCATTTT
v_call: TRBV19; j_call: TRBJ2-5; d_call: TRBD2; clone_size: -; cdr3_aa: CASSLVGRGRETQYF; cdr3_nt: TGTGCCAGTAGTTTAGTGGGGAGGGGTCGGGAGACCCAGTACTTC
v_call: TRBV29-1; j_call: TRBJ1-3; d_call: TRBD1; clone_size: -; cdr3_aa: CSAGGTGSGNTIYF; cdr3_nt: TGCAGCGCCGGGGGGACAGGGAGTGGAAACACCATATATTTT
v_call: TRBV19; j_call: TRBJ1-2; d_call: TRBD1; clone_size: -; cdr3_aa: CASSPGGTAPYNYGYTF; cdr3_nt: TGTGCCAGTAGTCCAGGAGGGACAGCGCCCTATAACTATGGCTACACCTTC
v_call: TRBV5-1; j_call: TRBJ1-2; d_call: -; clone_size: -; cdr3_aa: CASSLEWRGQDGYTF; cdr3_nt: TGCGCCAGCAGCTTGGAATGGCGGGGGCAAGATGGCTACACCTTC
v_call: TRBV6-5; j_call: TRBJ1-2; d_call: -; clone_size: -; cdr3_aa: CASSYMGREYGYTF; cdr3_nt: TGTGCCAGCAGTTACATGGGCAGGGAATATGGCTACACCTTC
v_call: TRBV5-1; j_call: TRBJ2-5; d_call: -; clone_size: -; cdr3_aa: CASSLNREETQYF; cdr3_nt: TGCGCCAGCAGCTTGAACAGGGAAGAGACCCAGTACTTC
v_call: TRBV24-1; j_call: TRBJ2-1; d_call: TRBD2; clone_size: once; cdr3_aa: CATSDPSERGGEQFF; cdr3_nt: TGTGCCACCAGTGATCCGTCTGAGCGGGGGGGTGAGCAGTTCTTC
v_call: TRBV24-1; j_call: TRBJ2-3; d_call: -; clone_size: -; cdr3_aa: CAISSGVWATDTQYF; cdr3_nt: TGTGCCATCTCATCGGGGGTTTGGGCTACAGATACGCAGTATTTT
v_call: TRBV7-2; j_call: TRBJ2-3; d_call: TRBD2; clone_size: -; cdr3_aa: CASSPRLAGARGDTQYF; cdr3_nt: TGTGCCAGCAGCCCCAGACTAGCGGGGGCCCGGGGAGATACGCAGTATTTT
v_call: TRBV9; j_call: TRBJ1-6; d_call: -; clone_size: -; cdr3_aa: CASSSSGQIENSPLHF; cdr3_nt: TGTGCCAGCAGCTCTTCGGGACAAATTGAGAATTCACCCCTCCACTTT
v_call: TRBV6-2/TRBV6-3; j_call: TRBJ1-2; d_call: TRBD1; clone_size: once; cdr3_aa: CASSTPQGAGGYTF; cdr3_nt: TGTGCCAGCAGTACGCCCCAGGGGGCGGGTGGCTACACCTTC
v_call: TRBV7-9; j_call: TRBJ2-1; d_call: TRBD1; clone_size: -; cdr3_aa: CASSQWDRDNEQFF; cdr3_nt: TGTGCCAGCAGCCAATGGGACAGGGACAATGAGCAGTTCTTC
v_call: TRBV3-1/TRBV3-2; j_call: TRBJ1-2; d_call: -; clone_size: -; cdr3_aa: CASSQARAYGYTF; cdr3_nt: TGTGCCAGCAGCCAAGCCAGGGCGTATGGCTACACCTTC
v_call: TRBV2; j_call: TRBJ1-1; d_call: -; clone_size: -; cdr3_aa: CATSRVGSTEAFF; cdr3_nt: TGTGCCACCTCGCGCGTGGGGAGCACTGAAGCTTTCTTT
v_call: TRBV5-1; j_call: TRBJ1-1; d_call: -; clone_size: few; cdr3_aa: CASSTGGGLVTEAFF; cdr3_nt: TGCGCCAGCAGCACCGGTGGGGGGTTGGTTACTGAAGCTTTCTTT
v_call: TRBV11-2; j_call: TRBJ1-3; d_call: -; clone_size: -; cdr3_aa: CASSFKTLRTGNTIYF; cdr3_nt: TGTGCCAGCAGCTTTAAGACCCTGAGGACTGGAAACACCATATATTTT
v_call: TRBV11-2; j_call: TRBJ1-1; d_call: TRBD1; clone_size: -; cdr3_aa: CASSFPQGRVDTEAFF; cdr3_nt: TGTGCCAGCAGCTTTCCACAGGGGCGGGTGGACACTGAAGCTTTCTTT
v_call: TRBV20-1; j_call: TRBJ1-1; d_call: -; clone_size: -; cdr3_aa: CSASSKGGMNTEAFF; cdr3_nt: TGCAGTGCTAGTTCAAAGGGGGGGATGAACACTGAAGCTTTCTTT
v_call: TRBV19; j_call: TRBJ2-4; d_call: TRBD1; clone_size: -; cdr3_aa: CASSSQGAGIQYF; cdr3_nt: TGTGCCAGTAGTTCACAGGGGGCGGGCATTCAGTACTTC
v_call: TRBV7-3; j_call: TRBJ1-2; d_call: TRBD1; clone_size: -; cdr3_aa: CASSLIPTGGSGYTF; cdr3_nt: TGTGCCAGCAGCCTCATCCCTACAGGGGGGAGCGGCTACACCTTC
v_call: TRBV14; j_call: TRBJ2-5; d_call: -; clone_size: -; cdr3_aa: CASSQMAGMATQYF; cdr3_nt: TGTGCCAGCAGCCAAATGGCAGGGATGGCGACCCAGTACTTC
v_call: TRBV10-3; j_call: TRBJ1-1; d_call: -; clone_size: -; cdr3_aa: CAISLRQAPTEAFF; cdr3_nt: TGTGCCATCAGCCTCAGACAGGCTCCCACTGAAGCTTTCTTT
v_call: TRBV9; j_call: TRBJ1-3; d_call: -; clone_size: -; cdr3_aa: CASSVSTGEAGNTIYF; cdr3_nt: TGTGCCAGCAGCGTCTCCACGGGTGAGGCTGGAAACACCATATATTTT
v_call: TRBV2; j_call: TRBJ1-6; d_call: -; clone_size: -; cdr3_aa: CAITQGSSYNSPLHF; cdr3_nt: TGTGCCATTACCCAAGGGAGCTCCTATAATTCACCCCTCCACTTT
v_call: TRBV6-1; j_call: TRBJ1-1; d_call: -; clone_size: -; cdr3_aa: CASSEGAGSEAFF; cdr3_nt: TGTGCCAGCAGTGAAGGGGCCGGTTCCGAAGCTTTCTTT